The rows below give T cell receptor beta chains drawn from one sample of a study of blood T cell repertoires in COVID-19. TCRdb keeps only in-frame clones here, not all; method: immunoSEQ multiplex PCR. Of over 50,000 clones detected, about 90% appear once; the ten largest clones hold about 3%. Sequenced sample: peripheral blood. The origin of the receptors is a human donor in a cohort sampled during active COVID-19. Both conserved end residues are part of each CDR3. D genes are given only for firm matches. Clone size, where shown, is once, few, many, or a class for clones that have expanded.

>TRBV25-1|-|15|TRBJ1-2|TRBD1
CASSPNGRTGRSYTF
TGTGCCAGCAGTCCGAACGGACGGACAGGGAGGAGCTACACCTTC
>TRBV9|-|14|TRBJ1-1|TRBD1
CASSATGGSTEAFF
TGTGCCAGCAGCGCGACAGGGGGTTCCACTGAAGCTTTCTTT
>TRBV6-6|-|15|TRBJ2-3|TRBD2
CASSWTSGVTDTQYF
TGTGCCAGCAGTTGGACTAGCGGGGTTACAGATACGCAGTATTTT
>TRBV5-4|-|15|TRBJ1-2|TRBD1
CASSARTGNTMGYTF
TGTGCCAGCAGCGCCCGGACAGGAAATACTATGGGCTACACCTTC
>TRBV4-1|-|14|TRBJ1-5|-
CASSQALNTQPQHF
TGCGCCAGCAGCCAAGCTCTTAACACTCAGCCCCAGCATTTT
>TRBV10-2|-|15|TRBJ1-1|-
CASSEQGELNTEAFF
TGCGCCAGCAGTGAACAGGGTGAATTGAACACTGAAGCTTTCTTT
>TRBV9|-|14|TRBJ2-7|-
CASSVATGQYEQYF
TGTGCCAGCAGCGTAGCTACGGGACAATACGAGCAGTACTTC
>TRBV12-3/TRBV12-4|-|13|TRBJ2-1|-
CASSQWDINEQFF
TGTGCCAGCAGTCAATGGGACATTAATGAGCAGTTCTTC
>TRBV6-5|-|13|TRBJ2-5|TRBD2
CASSWTSEETQYF
TGTGCCAGCAGTTGGACTAGCGAAGAGACCCAGTACTTC
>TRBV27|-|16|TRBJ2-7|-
CASSLGGSGSPYEQYF
TGTGCCAGCAGTTTGGGTGGGTCAGGGTCCCCCTACGAGCAGTACTTC
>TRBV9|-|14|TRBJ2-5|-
CASSPGLDQETQYF
TGTGCCAGCAGCCCGGGACTGGACCAAGAGACCCAGTACTTC
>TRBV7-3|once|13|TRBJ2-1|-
CASSLDNYNEQFF
TGTGCCAGCAGCTTAGACAACTACAATGAGCAGTTCTTC
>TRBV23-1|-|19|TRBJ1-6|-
CASSFLSGDFRAYNSPLHF
TGCGCCAGCAGTTTCTTGTCAGGGGATTTCAGGGCCTATAATTCACCCCTCCACTTT
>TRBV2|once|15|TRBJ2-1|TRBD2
CASSEEAGPYNEQFF
TGTGCCAGCAGTGAAGAAGCGGGACCCTACAATGAGCAGTTCTTC
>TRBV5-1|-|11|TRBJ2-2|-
CASEEAGELFF
TGCGCCAGCGAGGAGGCCGGGGAGCTGTTTTTT
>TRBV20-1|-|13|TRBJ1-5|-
CSASMDINQPQHF
TGCAGTGCTAGTATGGACATCAATCAGCCCCAGCATTTT
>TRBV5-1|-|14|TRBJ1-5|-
CASSADGGMGPQHF
TGCGCCAGCAGCGCAGACGGGGGAATGGGGCCCCAGCATTTT
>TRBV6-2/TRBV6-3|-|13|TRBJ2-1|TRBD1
CASSRQGYNEQFF
TGTGCCAGCAGTCGACAGGGCTACAATGAGCAGTTCTTC
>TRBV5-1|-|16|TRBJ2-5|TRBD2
CASSRTKIAGQETQYF
TGCGCCAGCAGTCGGACGAAAATAGCGGGGCAAGAGACCCAGTACTTC
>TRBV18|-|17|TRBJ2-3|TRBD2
CASSLGTSGSGADTQYF
TGTGCCAGCTCACTCGGGACTAGCGGGAGTGGCGCAGATACGCAGTATTTT
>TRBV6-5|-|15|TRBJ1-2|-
CASSHEGPINYGYTF
TGTGCCAGCTCTCATGAGGGCCCGATTAACTATGGCTACACCTTC
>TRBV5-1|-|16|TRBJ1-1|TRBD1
CASSLGQGGVNTEAFF
TGCGCCAGCAGCCTAGGACAGGGGGGGGTGAACACTGAAGCTTTCTTT
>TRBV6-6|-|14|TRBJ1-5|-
CASSYSTGRQPQHF
TGTGCCAGCAGTTACAGTACGGGGAGGCAGCCCCAGCATTTT
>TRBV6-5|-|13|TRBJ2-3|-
CATRPQGTDTQYF
TGTGCCACCCGACCACAGGGCACAGATACGCAGTATTTT
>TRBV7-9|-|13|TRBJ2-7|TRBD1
CASRGDRSYEQYF
TGTGCCAGCAGGGGGGACAGATCCTACGAGCAGTACTTC
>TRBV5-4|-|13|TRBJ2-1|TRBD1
CASSYDRVGEQFF
TGTGCCAGCAGCTATGACAGGGTAGGTGAGCAGTTCTTC
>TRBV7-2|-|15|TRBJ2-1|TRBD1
CASSLVGTGGNEQFF
TGTGCCAGCAGCTTAGTGGGGACAGGGGGCAATGAGCAGTTCTTC
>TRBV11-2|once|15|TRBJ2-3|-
CASSLEWAGTDTQYF
TGTGCCAGCAGCTTAGAGTGGGCTGGCACAGATACGCAGTATTTT
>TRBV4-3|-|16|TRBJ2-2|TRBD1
CASSQETGAFTGELFF
TGCGCCAGCAGCCAAGAGACAGGGGCCTTCACCGGGGAGCTGTTTTTT
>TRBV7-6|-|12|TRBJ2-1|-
CASSSRGNEQFF
TGTGCCAGCAGCTCCCGGGGCAATGAGCAGTTCTTC
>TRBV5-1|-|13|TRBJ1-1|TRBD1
CASRGQGAGEAFF
TGCGCCAGCAGGGGACAGGGGGCCGGTGAAGCTTTCTTT
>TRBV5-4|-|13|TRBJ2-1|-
CATRLDSYNEQFF
TGTGCCACCAGACTAGATTCCTACAATGAGCAGTTCTTC
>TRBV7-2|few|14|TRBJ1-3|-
CASSFSVSGNTIYF
TGTGCCAGCAGCTTTTCAGTCTCTGGAAACACCATATATTTT
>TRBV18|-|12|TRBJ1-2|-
CASSRQDYGYTF
TGTGCCAGCTCACGACAGGACTATGGCTACACCTTC
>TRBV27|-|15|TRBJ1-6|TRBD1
CASSSFGTVNSPLHF
TGTGCCAGCAGTTCCTTCGGGACAGTCAATTCACCCCTCCACTTT
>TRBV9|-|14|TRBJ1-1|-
CASSVEGRVTEAFF
TGTGCCAGCAGCGTAGAGGGCAGGGTTACTGAAGCTTTCTTT
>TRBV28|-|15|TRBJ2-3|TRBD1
CASRTTRDRTDTQYF
TGTGCCAGCAGGACCACCCGGGACAGGACAGATACGCAGTATTTT
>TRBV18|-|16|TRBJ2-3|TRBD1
CASSPRDRGITDTQYF
TGTGCCAGCTCCCCACGGGACAGGGGGATCACAGATACGCAGTATTTT
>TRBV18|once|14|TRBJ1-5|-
CASSPKTDNQPQHF
TGTGCCAGCTCACCAAAGACAGACAATCAGCCCCAGCATTTT
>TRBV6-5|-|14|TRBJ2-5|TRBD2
CASSLREGGETQYF
TGTGCCAGCAGTCTTCGGGAGGGCGGAGAGACCCAGTACTTC
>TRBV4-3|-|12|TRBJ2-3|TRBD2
CASGEGTDTQYF
TGCGCCAGCGGGGAGGGAACAGATACGCAGTATTTT
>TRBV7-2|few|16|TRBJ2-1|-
CASSLGQRAGKLEQFF
TGTGCCAGCAGCTTAGGTCAGCGGGCAGGCAAATTGGAGCAGTTCTTC
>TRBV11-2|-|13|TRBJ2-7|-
CASSRRSSYEQYF
TGTGCCAGCAGCCGCCGGAGCTCCTACGAGCAGTACTTC
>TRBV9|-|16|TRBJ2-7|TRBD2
CASSVAGGRGKYEQYF
TGTGCCAGCAGCGTAGCTGGCGGGAGGGGAAAATACGAGCAGTACTTC
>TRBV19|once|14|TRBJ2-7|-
CASSIRTNSYEQYF
TGTGCCAGTAGTATTAGAACTAACTCCTACGAGCAGTACTTC
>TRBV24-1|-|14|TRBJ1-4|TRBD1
CATSQGATNEKLFF
TGTGCCACCAGCCAGGGGGCCACTAATGAAAAACTGTTTTTT
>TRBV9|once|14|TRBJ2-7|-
CASSSDIGSYEQYF
TGTGCCAGCAGCTCAGATATCGGGTCCTACGAGCAGTACTTC
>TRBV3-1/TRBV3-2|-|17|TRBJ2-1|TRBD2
CASSQALGLAGGSEQFF
TGTGCCAGCAGCCAGGCCCTCGGACTAGCGGGGGGGAGTGAGCAGTTCTTC
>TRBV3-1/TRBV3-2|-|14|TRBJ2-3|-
CASSQDVSTDTQYF
TGTGCCAGCAGCCAAGACGTTAGCACAGATACGCAGTATTTT